The present T cell receptor beta chain was sequenced within a study of blood T cell repertoires in COVID-19. Study information: Both acute and convalescent COVID-19 samples were obtained from the United States, Italy and Spain. Nucleic acid was either cDNA or gDNA, and it came from T cells, B-cell-depleted T cells, or PBMCs.

In the source study's methods: Reference gene primer amplification gave estimated nucleated cell counts. Data came from immunoSEQ multiplex PCR; TCRdb stores just in-frame clones and leaves some out. V and J calls and clone size are given by that table; D and trimming were obtained from the DNA. This sample has tens of thousands of clones, with around nine tenths found just once. This clone was observed a single time. Germline CDR1 SQVTM, CDR2 ANQGSEA. Trimming at V came to 5 bases and at J to 3 bases, leaving 4 bases not matched to a gene. The CDR3 totals 13 residues. Source material: peripheral blood. The chain has TRBV29-1 and TRBJ1-1, with TRBD1 identical over 9 bases. The origin of this receptor is a human donor in a cohort sampled during active COVID-19. The CDR3 DNA follows: TGCAGCGTTTTTACAGGGGGCGACACTGAAGCTTTCTTT. Translation gives CSVFTGGDTEAFF.